This paragraph reports one T cell receptor (beta chain). The source of the sample is a study of shared clonotypes between healthy human individuals. As for the study in general: Used for every donor were three CD4 naive, three CD4 memory, two CD8 naive and one CD8 memory plate.

Profiling relied on immunoSEQ multiplex PCR, and the TCRdb table lists in-frame clones only, not all of them. The data show about 520,000 clones, roughly 95% seen once. There are 12 residues in the CDR3. The germline V and J ends were trimmed by 4 bases and 16 bases, with 18 bases remaining between them. Sequencing input: naive CD4+ T cells sorted from blood. Stated subset: CD45RA+ positively selected. The genes are TRBV5-3 and TRBJ2-4; D possibly corresponds to TRBD1 (5 bases). TRBV5-3 is labeled an ORF, and its function is uncertain. The sequence came from a woman between 25 and 40 years old in good health. CDR3 DNA: TGTGCCAGAAGCGGACAAGTAAGGCCCACTTACTTC. Protein sequence: CARSGQVRPTYF.